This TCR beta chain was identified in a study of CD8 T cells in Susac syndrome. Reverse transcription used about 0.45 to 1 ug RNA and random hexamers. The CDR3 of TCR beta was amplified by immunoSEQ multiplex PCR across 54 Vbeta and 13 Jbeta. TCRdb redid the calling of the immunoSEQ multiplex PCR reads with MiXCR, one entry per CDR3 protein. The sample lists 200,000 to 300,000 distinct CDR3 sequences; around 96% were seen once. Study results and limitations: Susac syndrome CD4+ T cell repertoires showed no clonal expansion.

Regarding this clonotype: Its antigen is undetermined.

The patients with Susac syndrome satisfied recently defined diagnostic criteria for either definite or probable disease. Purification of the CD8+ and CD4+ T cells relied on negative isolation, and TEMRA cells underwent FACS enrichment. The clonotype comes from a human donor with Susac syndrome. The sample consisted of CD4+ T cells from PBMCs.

Here the CDR3 reads CASSPTDPDGNQPQHF. The CDR3 DNA reads TGTGCCAGCTCACCGACGGATCCGGATGGCAATCAGCCCCAGCATTTT. The chain recombines TRBV18 with TRBJ1-5, with D unclear. CDR3 length: 16 residues. V lost 3 bases, J lost 2 bases, and 14 bases lay in between. CDR1 is KGHSH and CDR2 is LQKENI in the germline V gene.